These 32 T cell receptor beta chains share one sample of origin, sequenced in a study of T cell changes during pregnancy in multiple sclerosis. TCRdb's table, derived via immunoSEQ multiplex PCR, lists solely in-frame clones and lacks some. The sample has about 110,000 clones; under 95% are singletons. Source: peripheral blood, taken before pregnancy. These receptors originate from a female donor with multiple sclerosis, enrolled in a pregnancy study.

The gene calls are TRBV11-2 and TRBJ2-7, with TRBD1 identical over 7 bases. Germline values: CDR1 SGHAT, CDR2 FQNNGV. The V and J ends lost 7 bases and 1 base, in that order; junction bases with no gene match: 7. The CDR3 runs 14 residues. The CDR3 here is CASKPAQGSYEQYF. The CDR3 DNA is TGTGCCAGCAAGCCGGCACAGGGGTCCTACGAGCAGTACTTC. Using reference TRBV11-2 and TRBJ2-7 for the parts outside the CDR3, the full variable domain is EAGVAQSPRYKIIEKRQSVAFWCNPISGHATLYWYQQILGQGPKLLIQFQNNGVVDDSQLPKDRFSAERLKGVDSTLKIQPAKLEDSAVYLCASKPAQGSYEQYFGPGTRLTVT.

The chain is built from TRBV7-9 and TRBJ1-1; TRBD1 might be the D (6 bases). There are 17 residues in the CDR3. V gave up 1 base and J gave up 3 bases, with 18 bases separating them. Germline CDR1 SEHNR, CDR2 FQNEAQ (reference sequence). CDR3 sequence reads: CASSLGRGGGPYTEAFF. DNA of the CDR3: TGTGCCAGCAGCTTAGGTCGGGGGGGCGGGCCTTACACTGAAGCTTTCTTT.

The rearrangement joins TRBV5-4 to TRBJ2-1; the match to TRBD2 covers 11 bases. Per germline, CDR1 SGHNT and CDR2 YYREEE (reference sequence). This CDR3 is built from 13 residues. J gave up 10 bases and V 5 bases, and 5 bases lay outside the gene matches. CDR3 region: CASRLAGVEEQFF. CDR3 nucleotide sequence: TGTGCCAGCAGACTAGCGGGAGTGGAAGAGCAGTTCTTC.

This clone appeared once. The chain carries TRBV7-3 and TRBJ2-3; D possibly corresponds to TRBD2 (6 bases). Per germline, CDR1 SGHTA and CDR2 FQGTGA. V was trimmed by 5 bases and J by 5 bases, leaving 17 bases between them. This CDR3 contains 15 residues. CDR3 amino acids: CASSPWNRGEDTQYF. In DNA form, the CDR3 reads TGTGCCAGCAGCCCTTGGAATCGCGGGGAAGATACGCAGTATTTT.

The gene calls are TRBV30 and TRBJ1-3, with D possibly matching TRBD1 (6 bases). The CDR3 is made up of 14 amino acids. The V end lost 3 bases, the J end lost 1 base, and 10 bases lay between the germline ends. Germline V gives CDR1 GTSNPN, CDR2 SVGIG (reference sequence). For the CDR3, the DNA is TGTGCCTGGAGAGGGGGGGGGTCTGGAAACACCATATATTTT. Translated, it gives CAWRGGGSGNTIYF.

The chain joins TRBV18 to TRBJ2-1; weak D call: TRBD2 (6 bases). V was pared by 1 base and J by 4 bases, with 14 bases between. The germline gives CDR1 KGHSH, CDR2 LQKENI. The CDR3 has 16 residues. CDR3 in amino acids: CASSPLVAVGYNEQFF. In DNA form, the CDR3 reads TGTGCCAGCTCACCACTCGTAGCGGTCGGGTACAATGAGCAGTTCTTC.

CDR3 sequence reads: CASSLGTSHGNGELFF. DNA for the CDR3: TGTGCCAGCAGCTTAGGGACTAGCCACGGGAACGGGGAGCTGTTTTTT. The rearrangement joins TRBV7-8 to TRBJ2-2; 8 bases fit TRBD2. The CDR3 has 16 residues. Germline V gene lookup returns CDR1 SGHVS and CDR2 FQNEAQ. Trimming at V came to 1 base and at J to 7 bases, leaving 8 bases not matched to a gene. Based on the CDR3 plus reference TRBV7-8 and TRBJ2-2, the full variable domain is GAGVSQSPRYKVAKRGQDVALRCDPISGHVSLFWYQQALGQGPEFLTYFQNEAQLDKSGLPSDRFFAERPEGSVSTLKIQRTQQEDSAVYLCASSLGTSHGNGELFFGEGSRLTVL.

This clone was counted once. V and J are TRBV7-6 and TRBJ2-7, with D perhaps TRBD2 (7 bases). Germline CDR1 and CDR2: SGHVS and FNYEAQ. The CDR3 runs 15 residues. Trimming pared 5 bases from V and 2 bases from J, leaving 16 bases between. DNA for the CDR3: TGTGCCAGCAGCCACCGCGAGGGGGGGGCCTACGAGCAGTACTTC. It translates to CASSHREGGAYEQYF.

The chain links TRBV6-1 to TRBJ1-1; D may be TRBD1 (6 bases). Germline-derived CDR1 and CDR2 are MNHNS and SASEGT. The CDR3 runs 17 residues. Between the trimmed V and J ends, which lost 2 bases and 4 bases, there was a span of 20 bases. The CDR3 bases are TGTGCCAGCAGTGAAAGAGGCAGGGGTTTCGGTGGCACTGAAGCTTTCTTT. It codes for CASSERGRGFGGTEAFF.

In its sample, this clone was seen once. The CDR3, as DNA: TGCGCCAGCAGCTTTGGACTAGCGGGAACAAACTACAATGAGCAGTTCTTC. Protein product: CASSFGLAGTNYNEQFF. The chain uses TRBV5-1 and TRBJ2-1, with 12 nucleotides matching TRBD2. The CDR3 has 17 residues. The germline gives CDR1 SGHRS, CDR2 YFSETQ. V was pared by 2 bases and J by 3 bases, with 6 bases of the junction left unmatched.

J is TRBJ2-5 and V is TRBV7-3; tentative D call: TRBD2 (5 bases). Deletions cut 2 bases from V and 2 bases from J, with 6 bases between. Germline V gene sequence: CDR1 SGHTA, CDR2 FQGTGA. This CDR3 spans 13 amino acids. The CDR3 DNA is TGTGCCAGCAGCTTACTAGCTCAAGAGACCCAGTACTTC. Encoded protein: CASSLLAQETQYF.

The V call is TRBV6-5, the J call TRBJ1-5; the match to TRBD1 covers 12 bases. The V and J ends lost 6 bases and 6 bases, in that order; junction bases with no gene match: 6. The CDR3 is made up of 15 amino acids. Germline V gene sequence: CDR1 MNHEY, CDR2 SVGAGI. Written as DNA, the CDR3 is TGTGCCAGCAGCCCCGGGACAGGGGGCCGTCAGCCCCAGCATTTT. Residues: CASSPGTGGRQPQHF.

This sequence joins TRBV7-6 and TRBJ2-6; 9 bases line up with TRBD1. The germline V gene has CDR1 SGHVS and CDR2 FNYEAQ. The CDR3 runs 21 residues. Trimming at V came to 2 bases and at J to 4 bases, leaving 18 bases not matched to a gene. The CDR3 protein is CASSLNRPVRDRGSGANVLTF. The CDR3 DNA is TGTGCCAGCAGCTTAAACCGCCCCGTACGAGACAGGGGGTCCGGGGCCAACGTCCTGACTTTC. The variable domain in full, completed from reference TRBV7-6 and TRBJ2-6, reads GAGVSQSPRYKVTKRGQDVALRCDPISGHVSLYWYRQALGQGPEFLTYFNYEAQQDKSGLPNDRFSAERPEGSISTLTIQRTEQRDSAMYRCASSLNRPVRDRGSGANVLTFGAGSRLTVL.

The count of this clone is one. The chain employs TRBV6-6 and TRBJ1-5; TRBD1 might be the D (6 bases). Germline V gene sequence: CDR1 MNHNY, CDR2 SVGAGI (reference sequence). This CDR3 has 15 amino acids. V was pared by 7 bases and J by 1 base, with 14 bases between. The CDR3 DNA sequence: TGTGCCAGCAAACAAGGGAGGGGGAGCAATCAGCCCCAGCATTTT. As protein: CASKQGRGSNQPQHF.

The chain employs TRBV6-5 and TRBJ1-1, with unresolved D. V was pared by 6 bases and J by 1 base, with 9 bases between. Per germline, CDR1 MNHEY and CDR2 SVGAGI. CDR3 size: 13 residues. The CDR3: CASSFDKNTEAFF. The DNA of the CDR3 is TGTGCCAGCAGCTTCGACAAGAACACTGAAGCTTTCTTT.

V gene TRBV7-3 combines with J gene TRBJ2-7; 11 positions agree with TRBD2. This CDR3 is built from 16 residues. V shed 5 bases and J 2 bases; nucleotides not matched to a gene: 8. Germline V lookup: CDR1 SGHTA, CDR2 FQGTGA. The CDR3 loop is CASSGRLAGKTYEQYF. CDR3 nucleotides: TGTGCCAGCAGCGGCCGACTAGCGGGGAAAACCTACGAGCAGTACTTC.

This chain connects TRBV2 to TRBJ1-1, with D possibly TRBD1 on 5 matching bases. Germline V gene sequence: CDR1 SNHLY, CDR2 FYNNEI. Trimming pared 5 bases from V and 1 base from J, leaving 14 bases between. The CDR3 is 15 residues long. Here the CDR3 DNA reads TGTGCCAGCAGTTCCCAAGGGACTGGGAACACTGAAGCTTTCTTT. Its protein product is CASSSQGTGNTEAFF.

This chain links TRBV19 with TRBJ1-1; TRBD1 matches 10 bases. Germline lookup yields CDR1 LNHDA and CDR2 SQIVND (reference sequence). This CDR3 contains 14 residues. With 3 bases clipped from V and 6 bases from J, the junction kept 4 bases outside the gene matches. DNA of the CDR3: TGTGCCAGTAGTATCCACGGGACAGGGGCTGAAGCTTTCTTT. Protein sequence: CASSIHGTGAEAFF.

The chain joins TRBV6-5 to TRBJ2-5, with D possibly matching TRBD1 (6 bases). V was trimmed by 0 bases and J by 5 bases, leaving 13 bases between them. The CDR3 runs 15 residues. Germline V gene lookup returns CDR1 MNHEY and CDR2 SVGAGI. Here the CDR3 DNA reads TGTGCCAGCAGTTACTCGGGGGCAGGGTTGGAGACCCAGTACTTC. Protein sequence: CASSYSGAGLETQYF.

The rearrangement links TRBV15 to TRBJ2-3, with TRBD2 matching over 8 bases. Unmatched junction bases numbered 10, after V lost 10 bases and J lost 4 bases. The CDR3 has 14 residues. Per the germline V gene, CDR1 is LNHNV and CDR2 is YYDKDF (reference sequence). CDR3 protein: CAIPTGGPSDTQYF. The DNA of the CDR3 is TGTGCCATCCCGACGGGAGGGCCATCAGATACGCAGTATTTT.

The chain carries TRBV7-2 and TRBJ1-4; 10 bases line up with TRBD1. This CDR3 contains 15 residues. With 5 bases clipped from V and 8 bases from J, the junction kept 8 bases outside the gene matches. CDR1 and CDR2 from the germline V gene are SGHTA and FQGNSA. CDR3 in DNA: TGTGCCAGCAGCGGGGGACAGGGGACGTGGGAAAAACTGTTTTTT. It is translated as CASSGGQGTWEKLFF. Full variable domain (rest looked up from reference TRBV7-2 and TRBJ1-4): GAGVSQSPSNKVTEKGKDVELRCDPISGHTALYWYRQSLGQGLEFLIYFQGNSAPDKSGLPSDRFSAERTGGSVSTLTIQRTQQEDSAVYLCASSGGQGTWEKLFFGSGTQLSVL.

The rearrangement links TRBV5-5 to TRBJ2-1; 8 bases line up with TRBD2. The V gene's germline CDR1 is SGHKS and CDR2 YYEKEE (reference sequence). Trimming took 4 bases from V and 4 from J; bases not matched to a gene: 10. The CDR3 runs to 16 residues. Here the CDR3 DNA reads TGTGCCAGCAGCATTGACGGTAGCGGGATATACAATGAGCAGTTCTTC. Protein product: CASSIDGSGIYNEQFF.

This chain's CDR3 is CASSWAVQTQYF. CDR3 DNA: TGTGCCAGCAGCTGGGCCGTCCAGACCCAGTACTTC. J is TRBJ2-5 and V is TRBV7-8; D remains unclear. The CDR3 totals 12 residues. The germline gives CDR1 SGHVS, CDR2 FQNEAQ. V was clipped by 4 bases and J by 6 bases, with 9 bases between them.

V usage is TRBV6-1 and J usage is TRBJ2-3, with D possibly TRBD2 on 6 matching bases. The CDR3 totals 14 residues. Trimming took off 7 bases at V and 2 bases at J, with 13 bases between the two ends. Germline V gives CDR1 MNHNS, CDR2 SASEGT. In nucleotides, the CDR3 is TGTGCCAGCACCCGGGACTCTCCCACAGATACGCAGTATTTT. As protein: CASTRDSPTDTQYF.

This chain's CDR3 is CASSFRGIDTEAFF. The CDR3 nucleotides are TGTGCCAGCAGCTTTAGGGGGATTGACACTGAAGCTTTCTTT. The gene calls are TRBV5-4 and TRBJ1-1; a weak D match, TRBD1 (6 bases). The V end lost 2 bases, the J end lost 3 bases, and 11 bases lay between the germline ends. CDR1 is SGHNT and CDR2 is YYREEE in the germline V gene (reference sequence). The CDR3 is made up of 14 amino acids. The complete variable domain, with remaining parts taken from reference TRBV5-4 and TRBJ1-1, reads ETGVTQSPTHLIKTRGQQVTLRCSSQSGHNTVSWYQQALGQGPQFIFQYYREEENGRGNFPPRFSGLQFPNYSSELNVNALELDDSALYLCASSFRGIDTEAFFGQGTRLTVV.

The genes are TRBV2 and TRBJ2-4, with D uncertain. Germline V gene sequence: CDR1 SNHLY, CDR2 FYNNEI. The CDR3 has 14 amino acids. The germline V and J ends were trimmed by 2 bases and 0 bases, with 5 bases remaining between them. The CDR3 region is CASSETPAKNIQYF. DNA of the CDR3: TGTGCCAGCAGTGAAACTCCAGCCAAAAACATTCAGTACTTC.

This clone was counted between two and nine times. This chain joins TRBV30 and TRBJ1-2; a possible D gene is TRBD1 (6 bases). Germline values: CDR1 GTSNPN, CDR2 SVGIG (reference sequence). The CDR3 is 16 residues long. V was shortened by 0 bases and J by 4 bases, with 18 bases between the two germline ends. CDR3 in amino acids: CAWSVPNSGTIYGYTF. The CDR3, as DNA: TGTGCCTGGAGTGTACCCAACTCCGGGACAATCTATGGCTACACCTTC.

V and J are TRBV6-5 and TRBJ1-1; TRBD1 is a possible D gene (6 bases). CDR1 and CDR2 from the germline V gene are MNHEY and SVGAGI. Deletions cut 6 bases from V and 0 bases from J, with 14 bases between. The CDR3 is 15 amino acids. CDR3 DNA sequence: TGTGCCAGCAGGCCCGATAGGGACATGAACACTGAAGCTTTCTTT. Translated, it gives CASRPDRDMNTEAFF.

The J gene is TRBJ1-1, the V gene TRBV11-2; 7 bases map to TRBD1. CDR3 length: 14 amino acids. Germline CDR1 reads SGHAT; CDR2 reads FQNNGV. J gave up 1 base and V 3 bases, and 2 bases lay outside the gene matches. The CDR3 DNA is TGTGCCAGCAGCTTTGACAGGGCGAACACTGAAGCTTTCTTT. It is translated as CASSFDRANTEAFF.

The V call is TRBV15, the J call TRBJ2-1; 7 nucleotides align to TRBD1. After removal of 0 bases from V and 0 bases from J, the junction contained 8 bases not matched to a gene. This CDR3 contains 18 residues. Germline loops: CDR1 LNHNV, CDR2 YYDKDF (reference sequence). The DNA for the CDR3 is TGTGCCACCAGCAGAGATCTAGGGGGCTACAGCTCCTACAATGAGCAGTTCTTC. This translates into CATSRDLGGYSSYNEQFF. Based on the CDR3 plus reference TRBV15 and TRBJ2-1, the full variable domain is DAMVIQNPRYQVTQFGKPVTLSCSQTLNHNVMYWYQQKSSQAPKLLFHYYDKDFNNEADTPDNFQSRRPNTSFCFLDIRSPGLGDTAMYLCATSRDLGGYSSYNEQFFGPGTRLTVL.

The genes are TRBV6-1 and TRBJ2-7; no reliable D call. The V end lost 6 bases, the J end lost 2 bases, and 8 bases lay between the germline ends. CDR1 is MNHNS, CDR2 SASEGT, per germline. This CDR3 has 12 amino acids. CDR3 sequence: CASREFTYEQYF. The CDR3 coding sequence is TGTGCCAGCAGGGAATTCACCTACGAGCAGTACTTC.

The chain has TRBV29-1 and TRBJ1-4, with 10 bases aligning to TRBD1. V lost 6 bases, J lost 7 bases, and 5 bases stayed unmatched. CDR3 length equals 13 residues. Germline V gives CDR1 SQVTM, CDR2 ANQGSEA. The chain's CDR3 is CSVSGTGVEKLFF. DNA of the CDR3: TGCAGCGTCTCCGGGACAGGGGTTGAAAAACTGTTTTTT.